The 10 T cell receptor beta chains reported below all come from one sample, sequenced in a study of T cells in Graves' hyperthyroidism and ophthalmopathy. TCR beta CDR3 regions were amplified from RNA. Carried out on the TCR CDR3, a first-round RT-PCR used the HTBI primer set. From the multiplex PCR reads, TCRdb called clonotypes with MiXCR, one entry per CDR3 protein. The data contain about 320,000 distinct CDR3 sequences, roughly 17% of them singletons. The sample was blood. The receptors were gathered from a man aged 25-45 years with Graves' hyperthyroidism.

This clonotype was found a few times. The rearrangement links TRBV4-1 to TRBJ1-4; 7 nucleotides align to TRBD1. CDR1 MGHRA and CDR2 YSYEKL come from the germline V gene. CDR3 length: 16 amino acids. Trimming removed 3 bases from V and 5 bases from J; junction bases left unmatched: 9. CDR3 in DNA: TGCGCCAGCAGCCAGCAAACAGGGGCGCGAAATGAAAAACTGTTTTTT. Its translation is CASSQQTGARNEKLFF.

As for this clonotype: At one boundary the junction diverges from the germline segment, which might be a read error. The chain joins TRBV5-1 to TRBJ2-2; D ambiguous. Germline CDR1 is SGHRS and CDR2 is YFSETQ. This CDR3 is built from 16 residues. For the CDR3, the DNA is TGCGCCAGCAGTTTGGTCGTAATGGAGAACACCGGGGAGCTGTTTTTT. The encoded protein is CASSLVVMENTGELFF.

This clonotype was seen more than once but under ten times. One base away lies a much larger clone, so this may be a sequencing read error. The chain links TRBV2 to TRBJ2-1; 7 positions agree with TRBD2. The CDR3 sequence is 14 residues long. Trimming cost V 2 bases and J 4 bases; bases outside gene matches: 2. In germline, CDR1 is SNHLY, CDR2 FYNNEI. This CDR3 is CASSESGAYNEQFF. The CDR3 DNA is TGTGCCAGCAGTGAAAGCGGGGCGTACAATGAGCAGTTCTTC.

This clonotype has at least ten counts. The rearrangement uses TRBV6-1 and TRBJ2-3; the match to TRBD1 covers 7 bases. The ends lost 3 bases at V and 7 bases at J; junction bases unmatched: 13. CDR3 size: 16 residues. Per germline, CDR1 MNHNS and CDR2 SASEGT. DNA for the CDR3: TGTGCCAGCAGTGAGAGGCAGGGGGTTTCCTTCAATACGCAGTATTTT. This gives the protein CASSERQGVSFNTQYF.

The chain employs TRBV2 and TRBJ1-5, with TRBD1 identical over 11 bases. The CDR3 consists of 14 residues. Germline CDR1 SNHLY, CDR2 FYNNEI. With V trimmed by 10 bases and J by 6 bases, 8 bases remained unmatched. The CDR3 region has the DNA TGTGCCACCAAGGGACAGGGGGGCGGTCAGCCCCAGCATTTT. Translation gives CATKGQGGGQPQHF.

This clonotype was seen at least ten times. J is TRBJ2-7 and V is TRBV7-2; 9 nucleotides agree with TRBD2. The CDR3 loop spans 17 amino acids. After removal of 3 bases from V and 2 bases from J, the junction contained 11 bases not matched to a gene. The germline CDR1 and CDR2 sequences are SGHTA and FQGNSA. In DNA, the CDR3 is TGTGCCAGCAGCTTCCGGACTAGCGCGACCCGGGCCTACGAGCAGTACTTC. It codes for CASSFRTSATRAYEQYF.

To note about this clonotype: Since a much larger clone is just one base distant, this may be a read error. The chain's CDR3 is CAISFGTSGETQYF. In DNA form, the CDR3 reads TGTGCCATCAGCTTTGGGACTAGCGGGGAGACCCAGTACTTC. V and J are TRBV5-6 and TRBJ2-5; 12 bases map to TRBD2. Germline assignment: CDR1 SGHDT and CDR2 YYEEEE. This CDR3 has 14 residues.

At least ten counts were recorded for this clonotype. The chain joins TRBV12-3 or TRBV12-4 to TRBJ1-4; D gene ambiguous. The CDR3 totals 14 residues. Trimming took 3 bases from V and 7 from J, leaving 12 bases between them. The chain's CDR3 is CASSFTGIREKLFF. The CDR3 nucleotides are TGTGCCAGCAGTTTTACTGGGATACGTGAAAAACTGTTTTTT.

About this clonotype itself: This sequence may be a read error, since a much larger clone differs from it by one base. This chain uses TRBV6-1 with TRBJ1-1; perhaps TRBD1 as D (5 bases). The CDR3 has 12 residues. The V gene lost 2 bases and the J gene lost 12 bases, with 13 bases spanning the gap. In germline, CDR1 is MNHNS, CDR2 SASEGT. CDR3 region: CASSEWGRVSFF. The CDR3 DNA is TGTGCCAGCAGTGAATGGGGCAGGGTGTCTTTCTTT.

This clonotype was detected many times. DNA of the CDR3: TGTGCCAGCACCAGGGAACATGGGGGCGGGGAGCTGTTTTTT. It encodes CASTREHGGGELFF. The V and J genes are TRBV28 and TRBJ2-2; the D call may be TRBD1 or TRBD2 (5 bases each). The V end lost 7 bases, the J end lost 7 bases, and 16 bases lay between the germline ends. The germline V gene has CDR1 MDHEN and CDR2 SYDVKM. There are 14 residues in the CDR3.